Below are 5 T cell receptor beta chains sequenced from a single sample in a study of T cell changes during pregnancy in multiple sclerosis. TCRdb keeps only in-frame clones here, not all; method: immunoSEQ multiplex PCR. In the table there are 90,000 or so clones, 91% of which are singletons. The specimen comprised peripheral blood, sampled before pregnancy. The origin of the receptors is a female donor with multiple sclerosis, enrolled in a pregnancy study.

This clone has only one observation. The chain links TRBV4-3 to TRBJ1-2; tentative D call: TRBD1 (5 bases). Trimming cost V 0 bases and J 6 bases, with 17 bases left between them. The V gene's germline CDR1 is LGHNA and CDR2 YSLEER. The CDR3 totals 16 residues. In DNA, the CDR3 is TGCGCCAGCAGCCAAGATCGGCAGGGCGTCCTCGATGGCTACACCTTC. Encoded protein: CASSQDRQGVLDGYTF.

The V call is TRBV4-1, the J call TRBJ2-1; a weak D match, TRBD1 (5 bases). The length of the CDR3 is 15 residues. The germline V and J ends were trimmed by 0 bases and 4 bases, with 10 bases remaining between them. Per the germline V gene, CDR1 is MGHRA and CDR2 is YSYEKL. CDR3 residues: CASSQERGFYNEQFF. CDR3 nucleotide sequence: TGCGCCAGCAGCCAAGAAAGGGGTTTTTACAATGAGCAGTTCTTC.

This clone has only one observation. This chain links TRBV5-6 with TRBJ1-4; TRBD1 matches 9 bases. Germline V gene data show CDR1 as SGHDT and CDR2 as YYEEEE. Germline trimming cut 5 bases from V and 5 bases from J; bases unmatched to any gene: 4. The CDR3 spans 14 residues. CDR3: CASSLTGGNEKLFF. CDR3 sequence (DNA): TGTGCCAGCAGTTTGACAGGGGGAAATGAAAAACTGTTTTTT.

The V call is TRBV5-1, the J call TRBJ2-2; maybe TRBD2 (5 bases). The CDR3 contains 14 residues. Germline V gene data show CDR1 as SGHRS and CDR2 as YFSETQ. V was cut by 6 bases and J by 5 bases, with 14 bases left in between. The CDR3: CASTPERVTGELFF. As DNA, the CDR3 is TGCGCCAGCACCCCGGAGAGGGTGACCGGGGAGCTGTTTTTT.

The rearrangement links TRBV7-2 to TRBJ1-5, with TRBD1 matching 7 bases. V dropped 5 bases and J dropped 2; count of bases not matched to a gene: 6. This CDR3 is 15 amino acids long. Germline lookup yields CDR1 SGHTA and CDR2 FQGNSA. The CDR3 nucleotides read TGTGCCAGCAGCCAAGGGACAGTTCGCAATCAGCCCCAGCATTTT. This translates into CASSQGTVRNQPQHF. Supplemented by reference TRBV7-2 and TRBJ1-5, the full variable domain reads GAGVSQSPSNKVTEKGKDVELRCDPISGHTALYWYRQSLGQGLEFLIYFQGNSAPDKSGLPSDRFSAERTGGSVSTLTIQRTQQEDSAVYLCASSQGTVRNQPQHFGDGTRLSIL.